This T cell receptor beta chain stems from a study of molecular identifiers for immune sequencing clone quantification. Overall study findings and caveats: Identical TCR molecules can share a barcode, and this sharing could underestimate highly expanded clone sizes. Among effectors, clones above 20 RNA copies held over 97% of molecules; among naive cells, under 1%.

TCRdb reprocessed the PCR reads with MiXCR, giving one entry per CDR3 protein. The sample includes 70,000 to 95,000 distinct CDR3 sequences, roughly 20% of them seen just once. The table lists this clonotype with many counts. Antigen unknown. The V and J ends lost 7 bases and 0 bases respectively, with 11 bases between them. The CDR3 covers 14 residues. Germline assignment: CDR1 SGHDT and CDR2 YYEEEE. This chain uses TRBV5-6 with TRBJ2-1; weak D call: TRBD1 (6 bases). The receptor's source is a human donor in good health. Some libraries in this study had Jurkat cell RNA spiked in. Sequenced material: naive CD8+ T cells from blood, with Jurkat cell RNA spiked in. The subset is: FACS-sorted CD8+CD4-CCR7+CD45RA+ naive T cells. The CDR3 DNA reads as TGTGCCAGCGGAGACAGGAACTCCTACAATGAGCAGTTCTTC. Protein: CASGDRNSYNEQFF. Full variable domain (remainder filled in from reference TRBV5-6 and TRBJ2-1): DAGVTQSPTHLIKTRGQQVTLRCSPKSGHDTVSWYQQALGQGPQFIFQYYEEEERQRGNFPDRFSGHQFPNYSSELNVNALLLGDSALYLCASGDRNSYNEQFFGPGTRLTVL.